This TCR beta chain was sequenced for a study of control samples from healthy donors and cancer patients. Generated by immunoSEQ multiplex PCR, the TCRdb table keeps only in-frame clones and is missing some. The sample gives under 150,000 clones, about 91% of which show up once; around 3.5% is in the top ten. Germline V gene data show CDR1 as SGDLS and CDR2 as YYNGEE. This CDR3 has 15 amino acids. Trimming cost V 0 bases and J 4 bases; bases outside gene matches: 1. This TCR came from a middle-aged man in good health. Sequencing was carried out using blood. The gene calls are TRBV9 and TRBJ2-6; 7 bases align to TRBD2. CDR3 loop: CASSVEAGGANVLTF. The CDR3 DNA reads as TGTGCCAGCAGCGTAGAAGCGGGAGGGGCCAACGTCCTGACTTTC.